A single sample gave rise to the 8 T cell receptor beta chains below, sequenced in a study of control samples from healthy donors and cancer patients. Libraries were prepared by immunoSEQ multiplex PCR; TCRdb keeps only in-frame clonotypes and omits some of them. The sample has 100,000 to 150,000 clones; approximately 89% are singletons. What was sequenced was blood. Receptors originate from a man younger than 30 in good health.

In its sample, this clone was seen once. The V and J genes are TRBV9 and TRBJ2-5, with 8 nucleotides matching TRBD1. CDR1 is SGDLS, CDR2 YYNGEE, per germline. Trimming cost V 4 bases and J 0 bases; bases outside gene matches: 11. The CDR3 has 17 amino acids. CDR3 sequence reads: CASSPHRGRGHQETQYF. The CDR3 bases are TGTGCCAGCAGCCCCCACCGGGGCAGGGGGCACCAAGAGACCCAGTACTTC.

This clone was counted a few times. This chain connects TRBV7-2 to TRBJ2-7; tentative D call: TRBD1 (6 bases). The CDR3 extends over 13 amino acids. V dropped 3 bases and J dropped 5 bases, with 11 bases sitting between them. In germline, CDR1 is SGHTA, CDR2 FQGNSA. The CDR3 DNA reads TGTGCCAGCAGCTTTACAGGGACCAACGAGCAGTACTTC. Its translation is CASSFTGTNEQYF. The full variable domain, completed using reference TRBV7-2 and TRBJ2-7, is GAGVSQSPSNKVTEKGKDVELRCDPISGHTALYWYRQSLGQGLEFLIYFQGNSAPDKSGLPSDRFSAERTGGSVSTLTIQRTQQEDSAVYLCASSFTGTNEQYFGPGTRLTVT.

This clone has just one count. This chain joins TRBV6-6 and TRBJ2-7; 11 bases are a match to TRBD1. V trimming: 2 bases; J trimming: 3 bases; junction bases outside the gene matches: 6. The length of the CDR3 is 16 residues. CDR1 and CDR2 from the germline V gene are MNHNY and SVGAGI (reference sequence). CDR3 amino acids: CASSYLGQGANYEQYF. CDR3 in DNA: TGTGCCAGCAGTTACCTCGGACAGGGGGCTAACTACGAGCAGTACTTC.

The V call is TRBV2, the J call TRBJ1-5; D uncertain. Between the trimmed V and J ends, which lost 6 bases and 6 bases, there was a span of 9 bases. The germline CDR1 and CDR2 sequences are SNHLY and FYNNEI. The CDR3 extends over 12 amino acids. The CDR3, as DNA: TGTGCCAGCAGGGCCCAAGGTCAGCCCCAGCATTTT. This gives the protein CASRAQGQPQHF.

The chain combines TRBV6-1 with TRBJ2-1; D is possibly TRBD1 (6 bases). With 0 bases removed from V and 6 bases from J, the gap between germline ends came to 9 bases. Germline V gives CDR1 MNHNS, CDR2 SASEGT. The CDR3 covers 14 residues. The CDR3, as DNA: TGTGCCAGCAGTGAAGCGCAGGGGCCCAATGAGCAGTTCTTC. This sequence encodes CASSEAQGPNEQFF.

The chain recombines TRBV7-9 with TRBJ2-7, with D hard to call. Germline-derived CDR1 and CDR2 are SEHNR and FQNEAQ (reference sequence). Trimming removed 6 bases at V and 1 base at J, with 13 bases between. The CDR3 length is 14 residues. CDR3 sequence (DNA): TGTGCCAGCAGTCCCCCTTTACTTTCCTACGAGCAGTACTTC. Encoded protein: CASSPPLLSYEQYF. Full variable domain (rest looked up from reference TRBV7-9 and TRBJ2-7): DTGVSQNPRHKITKRGQNVTFRCDPISEHNRLYWYRQTLGQGPEFLTYFQNEAQLEKSRLLSDRFSAERPKGSFSTLEIQRTEQGDSAMYLCASSPPLLSYEQYFGPGTRLTVT.

This chain's CDR3 is CASSSNRGQTDGYTF. The CDR3 region has the DNA TGTGCCAGCAGCTCAAACAGGGGGCAGACGGATGGCTACACCTTC. The V call is TRBV7-8, the J call TRBJ1-2, with 9 bases aligning to TRBD1. The length of the CDR3 is 15 residues. Germline trimming cut 4 bases from V and 6 bases from J; bases unmatched to any gene: 9. Germline lookup yields CDR1 SGHVS and CDR2 FQNEAQ. Full variable domain (missing parts from reference TRBV7-8 and TRBJ1-2): GAGVSQSPRYKVAKRGQDVALRCDPISGHVSLFWYQQALGQGPEFLTYFQNEAQLDKSGLPSDRFFAERPEGSVSTLKIQRTQQEDSAVYLCASSSNRGQTDGYTFGSGTRLTVV.

The chain employs TRBV18 and TRBJ2-1; 9 nucleotides align to TRBD1. CDR1 is KGHSH and CDR2 is LQKENI in the germline V gene. The CDR3 loop spans 15 amino acids. J was trimmed by 4 bases and V by 3 bases; bases with no gene match: 4. The CDR3 loop reads CASSPDRGGYNEQFF. For the CDR3, the DNA is TGTGCCAGCTCACCCGACAGGGGGGGTTACAATGAGCAGTTCTTC. The full variable domain, rest sourced from reference TRBV18 and TRBJ2-1, is NAGVMQNPRHLVRRRGQEARLRCSPMKGHSHVYWYRQLPEEGLKFMVYLQKENIIDESGMPKERFSAEFPKEGPSILRIQQVVRGDSAAYFCASSPDRGGYNEQFFGPGTRLTVL.